A selection of T cell receptor beta chains follows, all from one sample in a study of human T cells and chemical hapten exposure. TCRdb re-analysed the RACE reads in MiXCR, keeping a single row per CDR3 protein. The sample carries some 300,000 distinct CDR3 sequences, about 5% recorded once. The sequenced sample was whole blood, obtained in connection with sensitization to the hapten diphenylcyclopropenone (DPC). The origin of the receptors is a woman aged 18-29 years with alopecia areata. Some clones in this sample may be carry-over from other donors' samples. CDR3s include the opening cysteine and the closing phenylalanine or tryptophan. The D gene is left open where the match is weak. Not every row has a clone size; where given, it reads once, few, many or a size class.

CDR3 length: 15
V gene: TRBV10-3
D gene: .
J gene: TRBJ1-3
clone size: many
CDR3 protein: CAIRTFSRSGNTIYF
CDR3 DNA: TGTGCCATCAGGACCTTCTCTAGGTCTGGAAACACCATATATTTT

CDR3 length: 13
V gene: TRBV12-5
D gene: .
J gene: TRBJ1-1
clone size: many
CDR3 protein: CASGLTANTEAFF
CDR3 DNA: TGTGCTAGTGGTTTGACAGCGAACACTGAAGCTTTCTTT

CDR3 length: 16
V gene: TRBV4-2
D gene: .
J gene: TRBJ2-3
clone size: many
CDR3 protein: CASSLWRGGSADTQYF
CDR3 DNA: TGTGCCAGCAGCCTTTGGAGGGGGGGCTCGGCGGATACGCAGTATTTT

CDR3 length: 14
V gene: TRBV20-1
D gene: TRBD1
J gene: TRBJ1-2
clone size: many
CDR3 protein: CSARRDRVGDGYTF
CDR3 DNA: TGCAGTGCTAGACGGGACAGGGTGGGGGACGGCTACACCTTC

CDR3 length: 14
V gene: TRBV7-2
D gene: .
J gene: TRBJ1-5
clone size: many
CDR3 protein: CASSLVGGNQPQHF
CDR3 DNA: TGTGCCAGCAGCTTAGTTGGAGGCAATCAGCCCCAGCATTTT

CDR3 length: 14
V gene: TRBV20-1
D gene: .
J gene: TRBJ1-1
clone size: many
CDR3 protein: CSARDGSLNTEAFF
CDR3 DNA: TGCAGTGCTAGAGATGGCAGCTTGAACACTGAAGCTTTCTTT

CDR3 length: 14
V gene: TRBV18
D gene: .
J gene: TRBJ1-1
clone size: few
CDR3 protein: CASSQGDGWTEAFF
CDR3 DNA: TGTGCCAGCTCACAGGGTGATGGGTGGACTGAAGCTTTCTTT

CDR3 length: 18
V gene: TRBV6-6
D gene: TRBD1
J gene: TRBJ1-6
clone size: few
CDR3 protein: CASTLAGQVPFANSPLHF
CDR3 DNA: TGTGCCAGCACCCTCGCGGGACAGGTGCCTTTTGCTAATTCACCCCTCCACTTT

CDR3 length: 12
V gene: TRBV11-3
D gene: TRBD1
J gene: TRBJ1-1
clone size: .
CDR3 protein: CASSSTGFEAFF
CDR3 DNA: TGTGCCAGCAGCTCGACAGGGTTTGAAGCTTTCTTT

CDR3 length: 11
V gene: TRBV19
D gene: .
J gene: TRBJ1-2
clone size: .
CDR3 protein: CASSTRDGYTF
CDR3 DNA: TGTGCCAGTAGTACACGGGATGGCTACACCTTC

CDR3 length: 16
V gene: TRBV7-8
D gene: TRBD2
J gene: TRBJ2-5
clone size: few
CDR3 protein: CASSLAAGGGGETQYF
CDR3 DNA: TGTGCCAGCAGCTTAGCCGCGGGGGGCGGAGGAGAGACCCAGTACTTC

CDR3 length: 15
V gene: TRBV4-2
D gene: .
J gene: TRBJ1-6
clone size: .
CDR3 protein: CASSRVGEQHSPLHF
CDR3 DNA: TGTGCCAGCAGCCGAGTGGGTGAGCAACATTCACCCCTCCACTTT

CDR3 length: 15
V gene: TRBV27
D gene: TRBD2
J gene: TRBJ2-1
clone size: .
CDR3 protein: CASSPTSGGWDEQFF
CDR3 DNA: TGTGCCAGCTCCCCAACTAGCGGGGGCTGGGATGAGCAGTTCTTC

CDR3 length: 14
V gene: TRBV10-3
D gene: TRBD1
J gene: TRBJ1-4
clone size: many
CDR3 protein: CAISPGTGDEKLFF
CDR3 DNA: TGTGCCATCAGTCCCGGGACAGGGGATGAAAAACTGTTTTTT

CDR3 length: 13
V gene: TRBV15
D gene: TRBD2
J gene: TRBJ2-1
clone size: many
CDR3 protein: CATERGGDNEQFF
CDR3 DNA: TGTGCCACCGAGCGGGGGGGTGACAATGAGCAGTTCTTC

CDR3 length: 21
V gene: TRBV18
D gene: .
J gene: TRBJ1-5
clone size: .
CDR3 protein: CASSSTPTRDGGMWGNQPQHF
CDR3 DNA: TGTGCCAGCTCATCAACCCCTACGAGGGATGGGGGCATGTGGGGCAATCAGCCCCAGCATTTT

CDR3 length: 15
V gene: TRBV7-9
D gene: TRBD1
J gene: TRBJ2-3
clone size: many
CDR3 protein: CASSLDRGLMDTQYF
CDR3 DNA: TGTGCCAGCAGCCTCGACAGGGGGCTTATGGATACGCAGTATTTT

CDR3 length: 13
V gene: TRBV7-8
D gene: .
J gene: TRBJ2-3
clone size: many
CDR3 protein: CASSIQGTDTQYF
CDR3 DNA: TGTGCCAGCAGCATCCAGGGTACAGATACGCAGTATTTT

CDR3 length: 17
V gene: TRBV7-2
D gene: TRBD2
J gene: TRBJ2-1
clone size: few
CDR3 protein: CASSATRTSGGYNEQFF
CDR3 DNA: TGTGCCAGCAGCGCCACCCGCACTAGCGGGGGATACAATGAGCAGTTCTTC

CDR3 length: 17
V gene: TRBV7-9
D gene: TRBD1
J gene: TRBJ2-3
clone size: .
CDR3 protein: CASSLPEQGASTDTQYF
CDR3 DNA: TGTGCCAGCAGCTTACCCGAACAGGGGGCGAGCACAGATACGCAGTATTTT

CDR3 length: 12
V gene: TRBV7-9
D gene: .
J gene: TRBJ2-4
clone size: many
CDR3 protein: CASSLYGGIQYF
CDR3 DNA: TGTGCCAGCAGCTTATACGGGGGCATTCAGTACTTC

CDR3 length: 15
V gene: TRBV28
D gene: TRBD1
J gene: TRBJ1-2
clone size: many
CDR3 protein: CASSYYGTDPYGYTF
CDR3 DNA: TGTGCCAGCAGTTACTACGGGACAGACCCCTATGGCTACACCTTC

CDR3 length: 16
V gene: TRBV6-5
D gene: .
J gene: TRBJ1-3
clone size: many
CDR3 protein: CASSPAGAYSGNTIYF
CDR3 DNA: TGTGCCAGCAGCCCAGCAGGGGCTTACTCTGGAAACACCATATATTTT

CDR3 length: 18
V gene: TRBV5-4
D gene: TRBD2
J gene: TRBJ2-1
clone size: few
CDR3 protein: CASSLGELAGVSYNEQFF
CDR3 DNA: TGTGCCAGCAGCTTGGGGGAGTTAGCGGGGGTCTCCTACAATGAGCAGTTCTTC

CDR3 length: 12
V gene: TRBV12-3/TRBV12-4
D gene: TRBD1
J gene: TRBJ1-4
clone size: many
CDR3 protein: CASRAQGGKLFF
CDR3 DNA: TGTGCCAGCAGGGCACAGGGGGGGAAACTGTTTTTT

CDR3 length: 15
V gene: TRBV5-1
D gene: .
J gene: TRBJ2-7
clone size: .
CDR3 protein: CASSFETGYTNEQYF
CDR3 DNA: TGCGCCAGCAGCTTCGAAACAGGGTATACGAACGAGCAGTACTTC

CDR3 length: 17
V gene: TRBV6-2/TRBV6-3
D gene: TRBD1
J gene: TRBJ1-5
clone size: few
CDR3 protein: CASSYRPTGGGDQPQHF
CDR3 DNA: TGTGCCAGCAGTTACAGGCCCACAGGGGGCGGAGATCAGCCCCAGCATTTT

CDR3 length: 15
V gene: TRBV4-1
D gene: .
J gene: TRBJ1-4
clone size: many
CDR3 protein: CASSQDRSGYEKLFF
CDR3 DNA: TGCGCCAGCAGCCAAGACCGGAGCGGATATGAAAAACTGTTTTTT

CDR3 length: 15
V gene: TRBV20-1
D gene: .
J gene: TRBJ2-7
clone size: many
CDR3 protein: CSARDRGRSSYEQYF
CDR3 DNA: TGCAGTGCTAGAGATCGAGGCAGGAGCTCCTACGAGCAGTACTTC

CDR3 length: 11
V gene: TRBV10-3
D gene: .
J gene: TRBJ2-5
clone size: .
CDR3 protein: CAIGGQETQYF
CDR3 DNA: TGTGCCATCGGGGGTCAAGAGACCCAGTACTTC

CDR3 length: 13
V gene: TRBV6-5
D gene: .
J gene: TRBJ1-4
clone size: .
CDR3 protein: CASSPLPQEKLFF
CDR3 DNA: TGTGCCAGCAGCCCACTTCCCCAGGAAAAACTGTTTTTT

CDR3 length: 14
V gene: TRBV12-3/TRBV12-4
D gene: TRBD1
J gene: TRBJ2-5
clone size: .
CDR3 protein: CASSLYGTEETEYF
CDR3 DNA: TGTGCCAGCAGTTTATATGGGACAGAAGAGACCGAGTACTTC

CDR3 length: 14
V gene: TRBV6-5
D gene: .
J gene: TRBJ2-7
clone size: many
CDR3 protein: CASSYGQGPYEQYF
CDR3 DNA: TGTGCCAGCAGTTACGGGCAGGGGCCCTACGAGCAGTACTTC

CDR3 length: 13
V gene: TRBV20-1
D gene: .
J gene: TRBJ2-4
clone size: many
CDR3 protein: CSARGLAKNIQYF
CDR3 DNA: TGCAGTGCTAGAGGGCTAGCCAAAAACATTCAGTACTTC

CDR3 length: 16
V gene: TRBV2
D gene: TRBD1
J gene: TRBJ2-7
clone size: many
CDR3 protein: CASRGQGNAARYEQYF
CDR3 DNA: TGTGCCAGCAGGGGACAGGGGAATGCCGCCCGCTACGAGCAGTACTTC

CDR3 length: 13
V gene: TRBV6-5
D gene: .
J gene: TRBJ1-1
clone size: many
CDR3 protein: CASSWGVDTEAFF
CDR3 DNA: TGTGCCAGCAGTTGGGGGGTAGACACTGAAGCTTTCTTT

CDR3 length: 16
V gene: TRBV5-6
D gene: .
J gene: TRBJ2-5
clone size: .
CDR3 protein: CASSLVYGGSSETQYF
CDR3 DNA: TGTGCCAGCAGCTTGGTGTATGGGGGTAGCTCAGAGACCCAGTACTTC

CDR3 length: 17
V gene: TRBV20-1
D gene: .
J gene: TRBJ2-3
clone size: few
CDR3 protein: CSARDWIFGGEADTQYF
CDR3 DNA: TGCAGTGCTAGAGATTGGATTTTTGGAGGGGAAGCAGATACGCAGTATTTT

CDR3 length: 16
V gene: TRBV5-1
D gene: .
J gene: TRBJ2-3
clone size: .
CDR3 protein: CASLRGVGMRTDTQYF
CDR3 DNA: TGCGCCAGCCTCCGTGGGGTCGGGATGCGCACAGATACGCAGTATTTT

CDR3 length: 16
V gene: TRBV4-3
D gene: .
J gene: TRBJ2-2
clone size: few
CDR3 protein: CASSQGSRTNTGELFF
CDR3 DNA: TGCGCCAGCAGCCAAGGCTCCAGGACGAACACCGGGGAGCTGTTTTTT

CDR3 length: 18
V gene: TRBV12-3/TRBV12-4
D gene: .
J gene: TRBJ2-6
clone size: .
CDR3 protein: CASSSPGYRSSGANVLTF
CDR3 DNA: TGTGCCAGCAGTTCCCCCGGTTATAGAAGCTCTGGGGCCAACGTCCTGACTTTC

CDR3 length: 14
V gene: TRBV12-3/TRBV12-4
D gene: .
J gene: TRBJ2-7
clone size: many
CDR3 protein: CASSLSLVPYEQYF
CDR3 DNA: TGTGCCAGCAGTTTAAGCCTGGTCCCCTACGAGCAGTACTTC

CDR3 length: 15
V gene: TRBV13
D gene: .
J gene: TRBJ1-1
clone size: few
CDR3 protein: CASSLGGRGDTEAFF
CDR3 DNA: TGTGCCAGCAGCTTAGGCGGCAGGGGTGACACTGAAGCTTTCTTT

CDR3 length: 13
V gene: TRBV2
D gene: .
J gene: TRBJ1-1
clone size: .
CDR3 protein: CASRLGRDTEAFF
CDR3 DNA: TGTGCCAGCAGGTTGGGCAGAGACACTGAAGCTTTCTTT

CDR3 length: 12
V gene: TRBV15
D gene: .
J gene: TRBJ2-3
clone size: many
CDR3 protein: CATSRGVDTQYF
CDR3 DNA: TGTGCCACCAGCAGAGGGGTCGATACGCAGTATTTT

CDR3 length: 13
V gene: TRBV28
D gene: TRBD2
J gene: TRBJ2-1
clone size: few
CDR3 protein: CASRKTSGGEQFF
CDR3 DNA: TGTGCCAGCAGGAAGACTAGCGGGGGTGAGCAGTTCTTC

CDR3 length: 16
V gene: TRBV29-1
D gene: TRBD1
J gene: TRBJ1-2
clone size: .
CDR3 protein: CSVGGTGTDPGYGYTF
CDR3 DNA: TGCAGCGTTGGAGGGACAGGGACAGATCCGGGGTATGGCTACACCTTC

CDR3 length: 15
V gene: TRBV9
D gene: TRBD2
J gene: TRBJ2-5
clone size: .
CDR3 protein: CASSVAAGAQETQYF
CDR3 DNA: TGTGCCAGCAGCGTAGCTGCGGGAGCACAAGAGACCCAGTACTTC

CDR3 length: 15
V gene: TRBV7-9
D gene: .
J gene: TRBJ2-3
clone size: few
CDR3 protein: CASMDMGLPFDTQYF
CDR3 DNA: TGTGCCAGTATGGATATGGGACTCCCCTTCGATACGCAGTATTTT

CDR3 length: 17
V gene: TRBV6-2/TRBV6-3
D gene: .
J gene: TRBJ2-4
clone size: few
CDR3 protein: CASSYEAQLIAKNIQYF
CDR3 DNA: TGTGCCAGCAGTTACGAGGCCCAGCTTATAGCCAAAAACATTCAGTACTTC

CDR3 length: 15
V gene: TRBV28
D gene: TRBD1
J gene: TRBJ1-1
clone size: many
CDR3 protein: CASSSSGQGWGEAFF
CDR3 DNA: TGTGCCAGCAGTTCATCGGGACAGGGGTGGGGTGAAGCTTTCTTT

CDR3 length: 19
V gene: TRBV12-5
D gene: TRBD2
J gene: TRBJ2-2
clone size: .
CDR3 protein: CASGLETKTSPANTGELFF
CDR3 DNA: TGTGCTAGTGGTTTGGAGACTAAGACTAGCCCCGCGAACACCGGGGAGCTGTTTTTT

CDR3 length: 17
V gene: TRBV18
D gene: TRBD1
J gene: TRBJ1-3
clone size: few
CDR3 protein: CASSPTGTGGSGNTIYF
CDR3 DNA: TGTGCCAGCTCACCGACCGGGACAGGGGGCTCCGGAAACACCATATATTTT

CDR3 length: 15
V gene: TRBV25-1
D gene: .
J gene: TRBJ2-7
clone size: .
CDR3 protein: CASRTRRVYSYEQYF
CDR3 DNA: TGTGCCAGCAGGACCAGGAGGGTCTACTCCTACGAGCAGTACTTC

CDR3 length: 14
V gene: TRBV9
D gene: TRBD1
J gene: TRBJ1-2
clone size: few
CDR3 protein: CASAPGQTSYGYTF
CDR3 DNA: TGTGCCAGCGCTCCGGGACAGACAAGCTATGGCTACACCTTC

CDR3 length: 16
V gene: TRBV7-9
D gene: TRBD1
J gene: TRBJ1-6
clone size: .
CDR3 protein: CASRDTGQGANSPLHF
CDR3 DNA: TGTGCCAGCAGGGACACGGGACAGGGGGCAAATTCACCCCTCCACTTT